Presented here are 11 T cell receptor beta chains from one specimen sequenced in a study of blood T cell repertoires in COVID-19. Only in-frame clones appear in the TCRdb table, and some are missing; sequencing was by immunoSEQ multiplex PCR. Here the sample spans 310,000 or so clones, 90% being singletons. The sample taken for sequencing was PBMCs or T cells enriched from blood (not recorded which). These receptors were obtained from a woman in her late teens or twenties with acute COVID-19.

The chain couples TRBV5-1 to TRBJ2-1; 10 bases agree with TRBD2. Looked up from germline, CDR1 is SGHRS and CDR2 is YFSETQ. The CDR3 loop spans 17 amino acids. J was trimmed by 3 bases and V by 2 bases; bases with no gene match: 8. The CDR3 is CASSFSPSGSFYNEQFF. CDR3 DNA: TGCGCCAGCAGCTTTTCCCCTAGCGGGAGTTTCTACAATGAGCAGTTCTTC.

The J gene is TRBJ2-7, the V gene TRBV5-1, with 8 positions matching TRBD1. Unmatched junction bases numbered 7, after V lost 3 bases and J lost 5 bases. The CDR3 is 14 amino acids. Germline V lookup: CDR1 SGHRS, CDR2 YFSETQ. The DNA for the CDR3 is TGCGCCAGCAGCTCAATCCCAGGGGGCAACGAGCAGTACTTC. Its protein product is CASSSIPGGNEQYF.

This sequence joins TRBV27 and TRBJ2-7; TRBD1 matches 10 bases. Germline CDR1 is MNHEY and CDR2 is SMNVEV (reference sequence). The J segment lost 3 bases and the V segment lost 2 bases, leaving 1 base of the junction unmatched. This CDR3 has 14 amino acids. The CDR3 is CASSLGQGVYEQYF. The CDR3 DNA reads TGTGCCAGCAGTTTAGGACAGGGGGTCTACGAGCAGTACTTC.

V is TRBV24-1 and J is TRBJ2-1, with 8 bases lining up with TRBD1. The CDR3 covers 13 residues. The germline CDR1 and CDR2 sequences are KGHDR and SFDVKD. V was clipped by 10 bases and J by 2 bases; unmatched bases: 3. The CDR3 is CATGQGPYNEQFF. CDR3 DNA sequence: TGTGCCACTGGACAGGGCCCCTACAATGAGCAGTTCTTC.

J is TRBJ1-4 and V is TRBV27; D possibly corresponds to TRBD1 (6 bases). V was trimmed by 5 bases and J by 8 bases, leaving 15 bases between them. The CDR3 sequence is 14 residues long. Germline CDR1 MNHEY, CDR2 SMNVEV (reference sequence). CDR3 in DNA: TGTGCCAGCAGTACTTTCAGGGGATCGGAAAAACTGTTTTTT. Translation: CASSTFRGSEKLFF.

The chain combines TRBV24-1 with TRBJ2-1; 7 nucleotides align to TRBD2. V was pared by 7 bases and J by 1 base, with 6 bases of the junction left unmatched. This CDR3 region has 15 residues. The germline V gene encodes CDR1 KGHDR and CDR2 SFDVKD. The CDR3 nucleotides are TGTGCCACCAGCTCGGGGAGGGAATCCTACAATGAGCAGTTCTTC. Protein: CATSSGRESYNEQFF.

This clone was counted once. V and J are TRBV10-1 and TRBJ2-7, with 8 bases fitting TRBD2. The CDR3 loop spans 14 amino acids. V was pared by 6 bases and J by 3 bases, with 7 bases of the junction left unmatched. Germline CDR1 and CDR2: WNHNN and SYGVQD (reference sequence). Here the CDR3 reads CASSLSGGNYEQYF. The CDR3 nucleotides are TGCGCCAGCAGCCTAAGCGGGGGCAACTACGAGCAGTACTTC.

The chain links TRBV19 to TRBJ1-5; D is uncertain. V lost 4 bases and J lost 0, with 19 bases in between. CDR3 size: 18 residues. Germline V gene sequence: CDR1 LNHDA, CDR2 SQIVND (reference sequence). CDR3 sequence: CASSTRIRGNYSNQPQHF. CDR3 DNA sequence: TGTGCCAGTAGTACTCGCATCCGGGGAAATTATAGCAATCAGCCCCAGCATTTT. The variable domain in full, with the rest retrieved from reference TRBV19 and TRBJ1-5, is DGGITQSPKYLFRKEGQNVTLSCEQNLNHDAMYWYRQDPGQGLRLIYYSQIVNDFQKGDIAEGYSVSREKKESFPLTVTSAQKNPTAFYLCASSTRIRGNYSNQPQHFGDGTRLSIL.

The chain carries TRBV3-1 (or the pseudogene TRBV3-2) and TRBJ2-7, with a weak D call TRBD1 (6 bases). The CDR3 is 14 amino acids. Germline CDR1 is LGHDT and CDR2 is YNNKEL (reference sequence). V lost 4 bases, J lost 2 bases, and 12 bases lay in between. The CDR3 protein is CASSPTGTAYEQYF. The DNA of the CDR3 is TGTGCCAGCAGCCCAACAGGGACGGCCTACGAGCAGTACTTC.

The rearrangement links TRBV5-4 to TRBJ1-2, with no clear D. Germline V lookup: CDR1 SGHNT, CDR2 YYREEE (reference sequence). V lost 1 base and J lost 6, with 10 bases in between. This CDR3 contains 13 residues. CDR3 DNA sequence: TGTGCCAGCAGCTTGTTAACTGAGAATGGCTACACCTTC. Residues: CASSLLTENGYTF.

The rearrangement links TRBV7-2 to TRBJ2-2; the match to TRBD2 covers 11 bases. Germline CDR1 is SGHTA and CDR2 is FQGNSA. The CDR3 runs to 17 residues. V lost 3 bases, J lost 5 bases, and 8 bases stayed unmatched. CDR3 sequence: CASSLATSGSFTGELFF. The CDR3 DNA reads TGTGCCAGCAGCTTGGCCACTAGCGGGAGTTTTACCGGGGAGCTGTTTTTT.